The 20 T cell receptor beta chains below come from one sample, sequenced in a study of CD8+ T cells in alopecia areata (dated by TCRdb to 2017 to 2018). The library was produced with the immunoSEQ multiplex PCR assay. RNA was extracted from all samples and reverse transcribed into cDNA as template for TCR sequencing. As stored in TCRdb, this immuneACCESS dataset retains in-frame rearrangements with V and J assigned. A fraction of the clones does not appear; measured against another copy, unresolved V genes explain less than half of the discrepancy, and the remainder lacks a known reason. The sample table shows 110,000 or so clones, and about three fifths are seen once. The top ten clonotypes cover more than 25% of the sample. The sample's time point label, in plain terms: about 4 weeks on oral tofacitinib. The label giving this sample's treatment or condition can be read as: oral pan-JAK inhibitor, 5-10 mg twice daily.

The starting material was CD8+ T cells sorted from blood, obtained at week 4, from a patient treated with tofacitinib. These receptor sequences come from a human donor with alopecia areata.

Notes on this clone: This sample includes further DNA sequences coding for the same CDR3. The V gene is TRBV13, the J gene TRBJ1-2; D perhaps matches TRBD1 (5 bases). The V and J ends lost 4 bases and 1 base respectively, with 7 bases between them. Per the germline V gene, CDR1 is PRHDT and CDR2 is FYEKMQ (reference sequence). The CDR3 covers 13 residues. The CDR3 protein is CASSSQGNYGYTF. The CDR3 DNA reads as TGTGCCAGCAGCTCTCAGGGTAACTATGGCTACACCTTC.

The genes are TRBV29-1 and TRBJ1-5; 9 nucleotides agree with TRBD1. Germline CDR1 and CDR2: SQVTM and ANQGSEA. The CDR3 has 13 amino acids. Losses at the gene ends were 7 bases for V and 11 bases for J; bases not matched to a gene: 12. This CDR3 reads CSAMTGGGLAQHF. The CDR3 nucleotides are TGCAGCGCAATGACAGGGGGTGGCCTAGCCCAGCATTTT.

CDR3 coding DNA: TGTGCCAGCAGCCCTGGTTCGGATGGAAACACCATATATTTT. Residues: CASSPGSDGNTIYF. The chain couples TRBV27 to TRBJ1-3, with D hard to call. This CDR3 has 14 amino acids. Germline values: CDR1 MNHEY, CDR2 SMNVEV (reference sequence). V was trimmed by 6 bases and J by 3 bases, leaving 12 bases between them.

This sequence joins TRBV6-5 and TRBJ2-3; 10 bases fit TRBD1. The CDR3 runs to 13 residues. V trimming: 8 bases; J trimming: 3 bases; junction bases outside the gene matches: 2. Germline V gene lookup returns CDR1 MNHEY and CDR2 SVGAGI. The CDR3 spells CASGDRGTDTQYF. Written as DNA, the CDR3 is TGTGCCAGCGGGGACAGGGGAACAGATACGCAGTATTTT.

The chain combines TRBV7-8 with TRBJ2-5, with D tentatively TRBD1 (7 bases). Germline V CDR1 and CDR2: SGHVS, FQNEAQ. V was cut by 2 bases and J by 14 bases, with 27 bases left in between. The CDR3 is made up of 16 amino acids. CDR3 sequence: CASSLFQGESGAPVYF. The CDR3 DNA sequence: TGTGCCAGCAGCTTATTTCAGGGGGAGTCGGGAGCCCCTGTATACTTC.

The chain links TRBV29-1 to TRBJ2-1; D is unresolved. Germline CDR1 and CDR2: SQVTM and ANQGSEA. V was trimmed by 7 bases and J by 9 bases, leaving 13 bases between them. CDR3 size: 11 residues. The CDR3 DNA follows: TGCAGCGCGTTTTTGTTCGGTGAGCAGTTCTTC. Translating it yields CSAFLFGEQFF.

This chain joins TRBV4-2 and TRBJ2-7; 11 bases agree with TRBD1. This CDR3 spans 13 amino acids. The germline V gene encodes CDR1 LGHNA and CDR2 YNFKEQ. Losses at the gene ends were 4 bases for V and 5 bases for J; bases not matched to a gene: 1. The DNA for the CDR3 is TGTGCCAGCAGCCCGGGACAGGGGGACGAGCAGTACTTC. As protein: CASSPGQGDEQYF.

This chain uses TRBV4-2 with TRBJ1-5; 8 bases are shared with TRBD1. V was clipped by 1 base and J by 3 bases; unmatched bases: 8. The CDR3 contains 17 residues. Germline V gene sequence: CDR1 LGHNA, CDR2 YNFKEQ. CDR3 sequence reads: CASSQGLDRVFNQPQHF. In DNA, the CDR3 is TGTGCCAGCAGCCAAGGTCTGGACAGGGTTTTCAATCAGCCCCAGCATTTT.

The chain carries TRBV30 and TRBJ2-5; 8 nucleotides agree with TRBD2. This CDR3 has 13 residues. Germline V CDR1 and CDR2: GTSNPN, SVGIG (reference sequence). J was trimmed by 5 bases and V by 2 bases; bases with no gene match: 4. The CDR3 sequence is CAWSYGGEETQYF. DNA for the CDR3: TGTGCCTGGAGTTACGGGGGGGAGGAGACCCAGTACTTC.

This clone was picked up a small number of times. The rearrangement joins TRBV4-3 to TRBJ1-1; D might be TRBD1 (5 bases). The CDR3 loop spans 15 amino acids. CDR1 is LGHNA and CDR2 is YSLEER in the germline V gene. V lost 1 base and J lost 5, with 14 bases in between. The CDR3 DNA reads as TGCGCCAGCAGCCAAGGGGAGGTCAGGGATACTGAAGCTTTCTTT. Encoded protein: CASSQGEVRDTEAFF.

This chain links TRBV9 with TRBJ2-5; tentatively, D is TRBD1 or TRBD2 (6 bases each). Germline V gene sequence: CDR1 SGDLS, CDR2 YYNGEE. Trimming removed 2 bases from V and 5 bases from J, with 22 bases in between. The CDR3 extends over 17 amino acids. The CDR3 DNA is TGTGCCAGCAGCGTGGGACTCACCAGGGGACCATTGGAGACCCAGTACTTC. Its protein product is CASSVGLTRGPLETQYF.

This sequence joins TRBV27 and TRBJ1-6; 7 positions agree with TRBD1. This CDR3 has 14 amino acids. Germline assignment: CDR1 MNHEY and CDR2 SMNVEV (reference sequence). With 2 bases clipped from V and 7 bases from J, the junction kept 2 bases outside the gene matches. CDR3 residues: CASSLRQGNSPLHF. CDR3 in DNA: TGTGCCAGCAGTTTAAGACAGGGCAATTCACCCCTCCACTTT.

This chain joins TRBV7-2 and TRBJ2-5, with 7 bases lining up with TRBD2. The CDR3 is 14 amino acids. Looked up from germline, CDR1 is SGHTA and CDR2 is FQGNSA. V lost 3 bases and J lost 5; bases outside the gene matches: 6. The CDR3, as DNA: TGTGCCAGCAGCTTGCTAGCGGATGTGGAGACCCAGTACTTC. Translation gives CASSLLADVETQYF.

This clone was counted a single time. This chain uses TRBV30 with TRBJ1-3, with 7 bases lining up with TRBD1. The germline V gene has CDR1 GTSNPN and CDR2 SVGIG (reference sequence). Germline trimming cut 6 bases from V and 0 bases from J; bases unmatched to any gene: 5. The length of the CDR3 is 14 residues. CDR3 bases: TGTGCCTGCCAAGGGACAGACTCTGGAAACACCATATATTTT. This encodes CACQGTDSGNTIYF.

This clone has a single count. The chain employs TRBV7-9 and TRBJ2-7, with TRBD1 as a possible D gene (5 bases). The CDR3 is 18 residues long. Germline CDR1 and CDR2: SEHNR and FQNEAQ (reference sequence). V was shortened by 2 bases and J by 5 bases, with 25 bases between the two germline ends. This chain's CDR3 is CASSLSDSAAPRSDEQYF. The CDR3 nucleotides are TGTGCCAGCAGCTTATCCGACAGTGCGGCTCCGCGGTCCGACGAGCAGTACTTC.

The genes are TRBV29-1 and TRBJ2-1; D not resolved. Trimming left V 5 bases short and J 7 bases short, with 6 bases between. The CDR3 is 10 amino acids. Per the germline V gene, CDR1 is SQVTM and CDR2 is ANQGSEA. The CDR3 nucleotides are TGCAGCGTTACGTCGAATGAGCAGTTCTTC. Its translation is CSVTSNEQFF.

This rearrangement joins TRBV6-5 to TRBJ1-2, with unresolved D. CDR1 is MNHEY and CDR2 is SVGAGI in the germline V gene. Trimming left V 2 bases short and J 1 base short, with 14 bases between. The CDR3 spans 16 residues. This chain's CDR3 is CASSYLGQENNYGYTF. The CDR3 DNA follows: TGTGCCAGCAGTTACCTCGGGCAGGAGAATAACTATGGCTACACCTTC.

The chain uses TRBV4-1 and TRBJ2-7; D perhaps matches TRBD2 (6 bases). CDR3 length: 15 amino acids. Per germline, CDR1 MGHRA and CDR2 YSYEKL. V lost 2 bases, J lost 1 base, and 12 bases lay in between. CDR3 DNA: TGCGCCAGCAGCCAAAACCAGGGAGGATCCTACGAGCAGTACTTC. The encoded protein is CASSQNQGGSYEQYF.

The chain carries TRBV2 and TRBJ2-3; 12 bases line up with TRBD2. This CDR3 is 16 amino acids long. In germline, CDR1 is SNHLY, CDR2 FYNNEI. The V segment lost 2 bases and the J segment 5 bases; nucleotides outside the gene matches: 5. The CDR3 DNA reads TGTGCCAGCAGTGAATCGTCGGGACTAGCGGGAGATACGCAGTATTTT. Protein product: CASSESSGLAGDTQYF.

CDR3 loop: CASSLRQSVSYEQYF. The CDR3, as DNA: TGCGCCAGCAGCTTGCGTCAATCGGTTTCCTACGAGCAGTACTTC. The chain combines TRBV5-1 with TRBJ2-7; D not resolved. V was clipped by 1 base and J by 1 base, with 12 bases between them. The CDR3 runs 15 residues. Germline V CDR1 and CDR2: SGHRS, YFSETQ.